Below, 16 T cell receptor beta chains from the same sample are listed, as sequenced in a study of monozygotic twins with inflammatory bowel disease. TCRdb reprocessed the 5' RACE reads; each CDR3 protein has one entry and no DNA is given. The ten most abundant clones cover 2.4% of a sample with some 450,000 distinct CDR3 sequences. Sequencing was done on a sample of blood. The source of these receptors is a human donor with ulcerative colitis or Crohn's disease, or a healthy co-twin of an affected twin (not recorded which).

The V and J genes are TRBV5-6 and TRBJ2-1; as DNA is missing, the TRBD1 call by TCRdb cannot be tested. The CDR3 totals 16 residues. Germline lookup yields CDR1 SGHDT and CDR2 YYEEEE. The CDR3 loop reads CASSAYRVTGNNEQFF.

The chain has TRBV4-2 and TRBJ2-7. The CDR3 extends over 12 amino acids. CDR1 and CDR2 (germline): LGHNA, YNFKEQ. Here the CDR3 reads CASSQDGIQQYF.

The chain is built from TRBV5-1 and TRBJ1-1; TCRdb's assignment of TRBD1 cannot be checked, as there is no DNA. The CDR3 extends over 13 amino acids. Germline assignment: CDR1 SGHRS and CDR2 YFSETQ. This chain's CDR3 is CASRLTGVTEAFF.

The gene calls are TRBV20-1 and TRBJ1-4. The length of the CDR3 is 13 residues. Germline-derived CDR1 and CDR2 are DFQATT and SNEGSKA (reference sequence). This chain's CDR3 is CSAREDSNEKLFF.

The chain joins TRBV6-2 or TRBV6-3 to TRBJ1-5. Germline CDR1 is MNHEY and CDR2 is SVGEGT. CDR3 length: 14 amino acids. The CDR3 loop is CASSYSTPGQPQHF.

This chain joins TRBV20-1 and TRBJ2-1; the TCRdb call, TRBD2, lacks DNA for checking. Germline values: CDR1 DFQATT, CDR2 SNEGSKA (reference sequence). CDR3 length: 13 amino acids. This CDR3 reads CSARPSGDNEQFF.

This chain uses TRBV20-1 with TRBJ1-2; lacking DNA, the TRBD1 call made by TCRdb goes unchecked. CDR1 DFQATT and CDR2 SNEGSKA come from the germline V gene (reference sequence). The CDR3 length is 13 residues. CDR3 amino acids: CSTHPGTAYGYTF.

CDR3 sequence: CASSFSGAGNTIYF. The V gene is TRBV28, the J gene TRBJ1-3. The CDR3 runs to 14 residues. CDR1 is MDHEN, CDR2 SYDVKM, per germline.

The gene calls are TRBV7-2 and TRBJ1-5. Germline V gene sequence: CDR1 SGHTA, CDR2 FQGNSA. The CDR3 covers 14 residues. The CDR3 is CASSTQGRVQPQHF.

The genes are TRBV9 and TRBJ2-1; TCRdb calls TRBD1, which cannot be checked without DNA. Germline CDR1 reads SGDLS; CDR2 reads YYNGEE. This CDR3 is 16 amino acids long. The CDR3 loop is CASSPWGQGARNEQFF.

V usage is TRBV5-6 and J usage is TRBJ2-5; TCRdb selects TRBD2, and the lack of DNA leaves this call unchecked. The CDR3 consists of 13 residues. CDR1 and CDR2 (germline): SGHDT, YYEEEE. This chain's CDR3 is CASSSLAWETQYF.

This CDR3 is CAIKSSDEQYF. This chain joins TRBV10-3 and TRBJ2-7; TCRdb indicates TRBD2, and absent DNA this call remains unverified. This CDR3 is built from 11 residues. Germline loops: CDR1 ENHRY, CDR2 SYGVKD.

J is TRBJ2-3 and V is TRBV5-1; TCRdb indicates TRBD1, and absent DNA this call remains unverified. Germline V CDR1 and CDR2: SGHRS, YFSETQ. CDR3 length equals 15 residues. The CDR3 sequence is CASSSGTGGRDTQYF.

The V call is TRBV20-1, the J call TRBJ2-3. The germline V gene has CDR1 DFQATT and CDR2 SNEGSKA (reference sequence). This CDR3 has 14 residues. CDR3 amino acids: CSAPVGSSTDTQYF.

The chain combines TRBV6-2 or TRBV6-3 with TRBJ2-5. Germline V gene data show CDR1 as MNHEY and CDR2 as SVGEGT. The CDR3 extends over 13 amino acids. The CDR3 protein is CASSYSLEETQYF.

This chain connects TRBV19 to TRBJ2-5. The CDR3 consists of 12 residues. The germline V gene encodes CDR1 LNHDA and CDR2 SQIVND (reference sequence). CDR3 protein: CASSSFGETQYF.